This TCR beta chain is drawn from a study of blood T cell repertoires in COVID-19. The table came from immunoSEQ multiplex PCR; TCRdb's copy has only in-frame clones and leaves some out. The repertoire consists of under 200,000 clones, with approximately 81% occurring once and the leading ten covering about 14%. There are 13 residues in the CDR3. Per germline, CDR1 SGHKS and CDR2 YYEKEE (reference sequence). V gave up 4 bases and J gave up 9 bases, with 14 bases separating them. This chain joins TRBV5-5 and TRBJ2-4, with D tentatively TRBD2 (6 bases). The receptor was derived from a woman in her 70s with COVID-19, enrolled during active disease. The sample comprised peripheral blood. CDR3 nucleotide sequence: TGTGCCAGCAGCCTATGGGAGGAGGGCATTCAGTACTTC. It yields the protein CASSLWEEGIQYF.